This T cell receptor (beta chain) was sequenced for a study of T cell responses to AZD1222 COVID-19 vaccine. Across the study: Doses given second, at about 4 or about 12 weeks, were pooled.

The CDR3 loop spans 15 amino acids. The germline V gene has CDR1 MDHEN and CDR2 SYDVKM. V shed 2 bases and J shed 6 bases, with 14 bases lying between them. Generated by immunoSEQ multiplex PCR, the TCRdb table keeps only in-frame clones and is missing some. Of tens of thousands of clones in the sample, around 87% were seen once. The chain joins TRBV28 to TRBJ1-5; tentatively, D is TRBD1 (6 bases). The source was peripheral blood, collected on day 0 of AZD1222 vaccination. This clonotype was sampled from an adult in good health. The CDR3 nucleotides read TGTGCCAGCAGTTTAAAAGGGGGTGGAAGTCAGCCCCAGCATTTT. Translation gives CASSLKGGGSQPQHF.